The TCR beta chain described here comes from a study of beta chain features in type 1 diabetes. Study overall: Cell yields, age and gender were similar between patients and healthy donors. Study-level points and caveats: In comparison with healthy donors, patients had naive, central memory and Treg TCRB repertoires that appeared more similar. TCRB CDR3 length was moderately but significantly reduced in all four CD4+ subsets of Type 1 diabetes patients.

Isolated RNA was reverse transcribed in full, so expressed TCRB transcripts were sequenced. Sequenced by immunoSEQ multiplex PCR; TCRdb stores in-frame clones only, minus some. The data show around 160,000 clones, with around 8.6% seen just once and approximately 0.54% held by the top ten. This clone came up a few times. The antigen is unknown. Per germline, CDR1 SGHTA and CDR2 FQGNSA. CDR3 length equals 12 residues. V was pared by 10 bases and J by 1 base, with 10 bases between. All sorted populations exceeded 95% purity. This chain joins TRBV7-2 and TRBJ2-5; D uncertain. The clonotype was recovered from a woman aged 18-30 years with type 1 diabetes. Sequenced material: central memory CD4+ T cells from blood. CDR3 in DNA: TGTGCCACCGCGAAAGTCCAAGAGACCCAGTACTTC. The encoded protein is CATAKVQETQYF.